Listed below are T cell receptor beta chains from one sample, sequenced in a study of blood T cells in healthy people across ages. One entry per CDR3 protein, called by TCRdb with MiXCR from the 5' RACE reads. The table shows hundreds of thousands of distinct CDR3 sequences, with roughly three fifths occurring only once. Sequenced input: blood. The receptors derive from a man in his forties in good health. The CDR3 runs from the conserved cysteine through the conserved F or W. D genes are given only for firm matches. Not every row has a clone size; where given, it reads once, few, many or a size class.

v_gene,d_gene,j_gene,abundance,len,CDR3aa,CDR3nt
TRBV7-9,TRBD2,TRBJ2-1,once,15,CASSFSAGGFNEQFF,TGCGCCAGCAGCTTCTCAGCGGGAGGGTTTAATGAGCAGTTCTTC
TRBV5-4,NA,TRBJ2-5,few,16,CASSYRDGGGSETQYF,TGTGCCAGCAGCTATAGGGACGGTGGCGGCTCAGAGACCCAGTACTTC
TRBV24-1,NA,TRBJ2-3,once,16,CATSDLSGAGSDTQYF,TGTGCCACCAGTGATTTGTCGGGGGCAGGGTCAGATACGCAGTATTTT
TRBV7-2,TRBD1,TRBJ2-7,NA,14,CASRLDRGQCEQYF,TGTGCCAGCAGACTAGACAGGGGGCAGTGCGAGCAGTACTTC
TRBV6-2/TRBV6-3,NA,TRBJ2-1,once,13,CASSSLITNEQFF,TGTGCCAGCAGCTCCCTTATAACCAATGAGCAGTTCTTC
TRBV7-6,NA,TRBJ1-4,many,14,CASSPKGQAEKLFF,TGTGCCAGCAGCCCAAAAGGGCAAGCTGAAAAACTGTTTTTT
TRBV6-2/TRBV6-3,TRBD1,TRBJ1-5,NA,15,CASSYSGDRNQPQHF,TGTGCCAGCAGTTACTCAGGGGACAGAAATCAGCCCCAGCATTTT
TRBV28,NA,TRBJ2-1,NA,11,CASTLEGEQFF,TGTGCCAGCACCCTGGAAGGTGAGCAGTTCTTC
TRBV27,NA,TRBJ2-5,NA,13,CASSFNRAGEQYF,TGTGCCAGCAGTTTCAACAGGGCGGGGGAGCAGTACTTC
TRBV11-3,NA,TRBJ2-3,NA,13,CASSSMIGDTQYF,TGTGCCAGCAGCTCCATGATCGGAGATACGCAGTATTTT
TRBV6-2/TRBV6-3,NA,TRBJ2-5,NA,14,CAGSYVLRQETQYF,TGTGCCGGCAGTTACGTACTCAGACAAGAGACCCAGTACTTC
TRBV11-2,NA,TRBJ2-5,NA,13,CASAYGVQETQYF,TGTGCCAGCGCCTACGGGGTACAAGAGACCCAGTACTTC
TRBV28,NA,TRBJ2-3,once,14,CASIAGGATDTQYF,TGTGCCAGCATTGCAGGGGGGGCCACAGATACGCAGTATTTT
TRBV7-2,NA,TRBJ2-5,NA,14,CASSWSDNNPEQYF,TGTGCCAGCAGCTGGTCGGACAACAATCCAGAGCAGTACTTC
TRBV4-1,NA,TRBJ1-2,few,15,CASSPHRRGNYGYTF,TGCGCCAGCAGCCCTCACCGACGGGGAAACTATGGCTACACCTTC
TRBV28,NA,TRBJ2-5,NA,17,CASSPLKWGTGTETQYF,TGTGCCAGCAGTCCTCTCAAGTGGGGCACAGGTACAGAGACCCAGTACTTC
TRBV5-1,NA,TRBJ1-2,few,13,CASSPWTDYGYTF,TGCGCCAGCAGCCCCTGGACAGACTATGGCTACACCTTC
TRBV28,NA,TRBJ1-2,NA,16,CASSLPGRTFNYGYTF,TGTGCCAGCAGTTTGCCGGGGAGGACTTTTAACTATGGCTACACCTTC
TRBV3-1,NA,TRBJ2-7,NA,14,CASSQGLGVEEQYF,TGTGCCAGCAGCCAAGGCCTTGGGGTGGAGGAGCAGTACTTC
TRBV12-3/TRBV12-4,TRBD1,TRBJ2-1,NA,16,CASSLKGTGGFNEQFF,TGTGCCAGCAGCCTTAAGGGGACAGGGGGCTTCAATGAGCAGTTCTTC
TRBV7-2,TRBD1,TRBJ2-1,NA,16,CASSLVVTGARNEQFF,TGTGCCAGCAGCTTAGTTGTGACAGGGGCTCGGAATGAGCAGTTCTTC
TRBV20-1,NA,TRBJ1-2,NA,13,CSASQPRIYGYTF,TGCAGTGCTAGCCAACCTCGAATCTATGGCTACACCTTC
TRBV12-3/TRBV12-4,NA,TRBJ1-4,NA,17,CASSLRGALGAQEKLFF,TGTGCCAGCAGTTTACGGGGGGCGTTGGGGGCGCAGGAAAAACTGTTTTTT
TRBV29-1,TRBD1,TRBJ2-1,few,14,CSVGTGAFYNEQFF,TGCAGCGTGGGGACAGGAGCGTTTTACAATGAGCAGTTCTTC
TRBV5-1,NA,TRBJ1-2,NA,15,CASSLYRATNYGYTF,TGCGCCAGCAGCTTGTATCGGGCTACCAACTATGGCTACACCTTC
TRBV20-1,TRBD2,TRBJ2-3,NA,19,CSARAWSGGGGRGSDTQYF,TGCAGTGCTAGAGCATGGAGTGGGGGTGGCGGGAGAGGCTCGGATACGCAGTATTTT
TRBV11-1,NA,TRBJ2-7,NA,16,CASSYNSQGGTYEQYF,TGTGCCAGCAGCTACAACTCACAGGGAGGGACCTACGAGCAGTACTTC
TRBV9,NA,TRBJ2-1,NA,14,CASSVGSGGGEQFF,TGTGCCAGCAGCGTTGGCTCGGGTGGGGGTGAGCAGTTCTTC
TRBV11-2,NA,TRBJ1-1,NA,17,CASSLGVGGGRNTEAFF,TGTGCCAGCAGCTTAGGGGTGGGGGGGGGACGGAACACTGAAGCTTTCTTT
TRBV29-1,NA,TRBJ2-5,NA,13,CSVEEMGHNEQYF,TGCAGCGTTGAGGAAATGGGCCACAATGAGCAGTACTTC
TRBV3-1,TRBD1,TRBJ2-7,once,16,CASSQAGQGLFYEQYF,TGTGCCAGCAGCCAAGCTGGACAGGGTCTATTCTACGAGCAGTACTTC
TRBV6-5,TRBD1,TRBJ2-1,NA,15,CASGRSQGAWETQFF,TGTGCCAGCGGCAGATCACAGGGGGCCTGGGAGACCCAGTTCTTC
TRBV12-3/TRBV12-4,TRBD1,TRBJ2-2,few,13,CASTTGVTGELFF,TGTGCCAGCACCACAGGGGTCACCGGGGAGCTGTTTTTT
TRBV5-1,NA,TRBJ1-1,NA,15,CASSLAGPGNTEAFF,TGCGCCAGCAGCTTGGCGGGGCCGGGGAACACTGAAGCTTTCTTT
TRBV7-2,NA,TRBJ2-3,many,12,CASSGGRDTQYF,TGTGCCAGCAGTGGCGGCCGGGATACGCAGTATTTT
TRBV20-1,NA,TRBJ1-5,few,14,CSARGEQRNQPQHF,TGCAGTGCTAGAGGTGAACAGAGGAATCAGCCCCAGCATTTT
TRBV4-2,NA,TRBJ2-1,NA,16,CASSSGVGPTYNEQFF,TGTGCCAGCAGCTCAGGCGTGGGCCCTACCTACAATGAGCAGTTCTTC
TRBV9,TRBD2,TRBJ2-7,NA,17,CASSGPGTSGTYNEQYF,TGTGCCAGCAGCGGACCCGGGACTAGCGGGACCTACAATGAGCAGTACTTC
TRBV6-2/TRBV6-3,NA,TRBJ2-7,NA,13,CASSTPGLHEQYF,TGTGCCAGCAGTACCCCCGGGCTCCACGAGCAGTACTTC
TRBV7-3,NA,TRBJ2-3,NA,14,CASSSQQGTDTQYF,TGTGCCAGCAGCTCTCAACAGGGCACAGATACGCAGTATTTT
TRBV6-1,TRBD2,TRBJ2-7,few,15,CASSDESGTLYEQYF,TGTGCCAGCAGTGACGAGAGCGGGACCCTCTACGAGCAGTACTTC
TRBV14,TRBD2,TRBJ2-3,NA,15,CASSQDGNSGRAWYF,TGTGCCAGCAGCCAAGATGGGAACAGCGGGAGGGCCTGGTATTTT
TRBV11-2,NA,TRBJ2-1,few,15,CASSLRIAPYNEQFF,TGTGCCAGCAGCTTAAGAATAGCGCCCTACAATGAGCAGTTCTTC
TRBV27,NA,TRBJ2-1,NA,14,CASSFLGRYNEQFF,TGTGCCAGCAGTTTCTTGGGAAGATACAATGAGCAGTTCTTC
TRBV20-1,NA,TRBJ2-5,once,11,CSATAGETQYF,TGCAGTGCTACAGCGGGAGAGACCCAGTACTTC
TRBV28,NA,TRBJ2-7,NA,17,CASSPIVGTPGVDEQYF,TGTGCCAGCAGTCCAATCGTCGGGACTCCCGGAGTCGACGAGCAGTACTTC
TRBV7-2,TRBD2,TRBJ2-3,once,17,CASSRRGGSDPTDTQYF,TGTGCCAGCAGCCGCCGGGGGGGCTCGGACCCCACAGATACGCAGTATTTT
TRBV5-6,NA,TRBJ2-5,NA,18,CASSLETWQPIVQETQYF,TGTGCCAGCAGCTTGGAGACATGGCAGCCCATAGTTCAAGAGACCCAGTACTTC
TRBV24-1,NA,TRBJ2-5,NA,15,CATSDFYGTKETQYF,TGTGCCACCAGTGATTTTTACGGGACAAAGGAGACCCAGTACTTC
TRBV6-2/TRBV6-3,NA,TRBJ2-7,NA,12,CASSYISYEQYF,TGTGCCAGCAGTTACATCTCCTACGAGCAGTACTTC
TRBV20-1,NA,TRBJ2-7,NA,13,CSALDGSAYEQYF,TGCAGTGCCCTAGATGGCTCCGCGTACGAGCAGTACTTC
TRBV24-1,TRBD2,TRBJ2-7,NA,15,CATSASGRAHYEQYF,TGTGCCACCAGTGCTTCAGGGAGGGCCCACTACGAGCAGTACTTC
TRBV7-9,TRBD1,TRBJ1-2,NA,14,CASSSRTGGKGYTF,TGTGCCAGCAGCTCTAGAACAGGGGGAAAAGGCTACACCTTC
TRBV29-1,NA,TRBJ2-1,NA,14,CSVGASGSYNEQFF,TGCAGCGTGGGGGCTAGCGGCTCCTACAATGAGCAGTTCTTC